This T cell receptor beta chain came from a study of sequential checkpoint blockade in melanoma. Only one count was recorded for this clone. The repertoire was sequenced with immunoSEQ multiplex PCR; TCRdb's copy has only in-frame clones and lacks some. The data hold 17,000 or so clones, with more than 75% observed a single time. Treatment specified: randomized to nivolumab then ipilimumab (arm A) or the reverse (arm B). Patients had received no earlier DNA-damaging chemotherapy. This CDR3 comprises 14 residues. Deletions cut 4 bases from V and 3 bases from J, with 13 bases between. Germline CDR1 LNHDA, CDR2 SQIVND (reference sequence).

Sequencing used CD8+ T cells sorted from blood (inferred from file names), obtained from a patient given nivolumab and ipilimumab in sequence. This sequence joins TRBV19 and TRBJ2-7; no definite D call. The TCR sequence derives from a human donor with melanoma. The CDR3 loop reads CASSTRSPNYEQYF. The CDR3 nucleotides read TGTGCCAGTAGTACCCGGAGCCCTAACTACGAGCAGTACTTC.